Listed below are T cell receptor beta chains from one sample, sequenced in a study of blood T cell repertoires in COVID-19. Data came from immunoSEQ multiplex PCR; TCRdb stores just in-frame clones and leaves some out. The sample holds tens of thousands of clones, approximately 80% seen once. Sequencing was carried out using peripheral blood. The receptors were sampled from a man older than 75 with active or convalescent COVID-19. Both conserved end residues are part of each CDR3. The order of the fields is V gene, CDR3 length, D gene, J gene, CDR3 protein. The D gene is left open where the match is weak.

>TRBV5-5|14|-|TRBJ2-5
CASSPEGRQETQYF
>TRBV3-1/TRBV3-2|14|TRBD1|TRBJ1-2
CASSRTGGNYGYTF
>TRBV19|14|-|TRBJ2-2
CASSSPTNTGELFF
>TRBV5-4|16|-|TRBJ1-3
CASSPTGPGAGNTIYF
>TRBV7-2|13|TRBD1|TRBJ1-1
CASSQGEYTEAFF
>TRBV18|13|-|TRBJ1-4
CASSPGEGEKLFF
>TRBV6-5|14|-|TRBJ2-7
CASRSGLETYEQYF
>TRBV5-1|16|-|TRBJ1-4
CASSLVAGLSNEKLFF
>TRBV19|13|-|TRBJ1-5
CASSISRNQPQHF
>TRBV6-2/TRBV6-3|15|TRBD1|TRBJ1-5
CASSPDRAGNQPQHF
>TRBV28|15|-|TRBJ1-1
CASSLFQGLNTEAFF
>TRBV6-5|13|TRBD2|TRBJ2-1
CASTGTSRNEQFF
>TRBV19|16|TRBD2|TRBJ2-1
CASSIGWEGSYNEQFF
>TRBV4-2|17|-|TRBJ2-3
CASSQDWRGSGTDTQYF
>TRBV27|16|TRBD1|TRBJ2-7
CASSLSPGQGYYEQYF
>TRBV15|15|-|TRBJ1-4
CATSRDVGGGEKLFF
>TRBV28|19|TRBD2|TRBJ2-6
CASSPLGRGGLSGANVLTF
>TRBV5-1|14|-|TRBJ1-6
CASSFEVPSSPLHF
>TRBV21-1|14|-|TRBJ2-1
CASSGPSSYNEQFF
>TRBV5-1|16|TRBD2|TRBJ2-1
CASSLVAGGSYNEQFF
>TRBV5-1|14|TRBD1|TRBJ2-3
CASNSGQGAYRQYF
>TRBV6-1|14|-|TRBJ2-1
CASRTTVDYNEQFF
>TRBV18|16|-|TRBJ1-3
CASSLTLQRAGNTIYF
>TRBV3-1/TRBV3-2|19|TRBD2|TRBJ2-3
CASSQQRTSGGLGTDTQYF
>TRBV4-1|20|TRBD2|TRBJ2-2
CASSQTRRLAGGPPTGELFF
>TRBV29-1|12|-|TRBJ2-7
CSVEGRSYEQYF
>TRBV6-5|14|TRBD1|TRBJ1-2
CASRQGQGTGGYTF
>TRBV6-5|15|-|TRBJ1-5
CASSYSQASNQPQHF
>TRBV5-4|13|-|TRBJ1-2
CASSLEGPYGYTF
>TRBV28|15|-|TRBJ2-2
CASSFPRSHTGELFF
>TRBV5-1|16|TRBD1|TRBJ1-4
CASSLGTGTTNEKLFF
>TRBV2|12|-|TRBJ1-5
CASSADNQPQHF